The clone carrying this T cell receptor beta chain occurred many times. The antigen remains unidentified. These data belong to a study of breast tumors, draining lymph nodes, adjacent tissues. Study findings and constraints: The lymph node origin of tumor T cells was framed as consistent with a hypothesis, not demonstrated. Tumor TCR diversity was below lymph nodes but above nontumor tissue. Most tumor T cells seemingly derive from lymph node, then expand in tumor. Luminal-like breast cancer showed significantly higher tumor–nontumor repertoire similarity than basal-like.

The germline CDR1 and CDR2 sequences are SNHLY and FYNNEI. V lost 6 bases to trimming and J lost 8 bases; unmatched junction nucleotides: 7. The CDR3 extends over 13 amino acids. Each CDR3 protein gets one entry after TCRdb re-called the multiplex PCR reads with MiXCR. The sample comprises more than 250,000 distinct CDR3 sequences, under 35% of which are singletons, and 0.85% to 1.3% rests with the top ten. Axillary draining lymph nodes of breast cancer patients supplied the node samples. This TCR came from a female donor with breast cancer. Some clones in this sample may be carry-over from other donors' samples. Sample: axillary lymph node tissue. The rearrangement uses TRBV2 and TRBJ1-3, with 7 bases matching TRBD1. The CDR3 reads CASRDDRADTIYF. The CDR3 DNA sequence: TGTGCCAGCAGAGACGACAGGGCTGACACCATATATTTT.